This T cell receptor beta chain derives from a study of T-cell reconstitution after alpha-beta-depleted transplantation in children. Unique molecular identifiers were built into the TCRbeta library. TCRdb ran MiXCR on the PCR reads and lists one entry per CDR3 protein. The sample includes some 76,000 distinct CDR3 sequences, 11% seen only once; the top ten take approximately 13%. This clonotype was seen ten or more times. Its antigen is not identified. The CDR3 is 14 amino acids. Deletions cut 5 bases from V and 4 bases from J, with 11 bases between. Overall study results and limits: Newly generated T cells supplied most T-cell counts and diversity one year post-transplant. Two months or so post-transplant, alpha-beta T cells reportedly derived from several hundred expanded graft clones.

The clonotype originates from a boy younger than 18 with acute myeloid leukemia, due to receive a stem cell transplant. Sequenced material: PBMCs, taken before TCRalphabeta/CD19-depleted stem cell transplant. The V call is TRBV12-3 or TRBV12-4, the J call TRBJ2-2; a possible D gene is TRBD1 (5 bases). Here the CDR3 DNA reads TGTGCCAGCAGTCCAACAGGCCCCACCGGGGAGCTGTTTTTT. Translated: CASSPTGPTGELFF.